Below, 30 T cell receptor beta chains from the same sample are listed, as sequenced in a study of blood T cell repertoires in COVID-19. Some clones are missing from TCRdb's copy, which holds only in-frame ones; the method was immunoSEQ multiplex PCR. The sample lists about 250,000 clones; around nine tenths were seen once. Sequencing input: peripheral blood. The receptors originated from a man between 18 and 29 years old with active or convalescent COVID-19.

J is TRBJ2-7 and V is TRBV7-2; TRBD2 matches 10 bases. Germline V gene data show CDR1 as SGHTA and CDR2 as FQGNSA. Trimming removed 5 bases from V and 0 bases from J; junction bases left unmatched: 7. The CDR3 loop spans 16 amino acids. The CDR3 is CASSTPTSGRSYEQYF. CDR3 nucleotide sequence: TGTGCCAGCAGCACCCCGACTAGCGGGCGCTCCTACGAGCAGTACTTC.

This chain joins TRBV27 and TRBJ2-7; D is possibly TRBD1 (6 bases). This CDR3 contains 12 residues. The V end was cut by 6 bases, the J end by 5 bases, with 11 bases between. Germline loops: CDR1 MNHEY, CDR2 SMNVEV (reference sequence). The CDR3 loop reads CASRTQGNEQYF. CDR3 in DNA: TGTGCCAGCAGGACTCAGGGGAACGAGCAGTACTTC.

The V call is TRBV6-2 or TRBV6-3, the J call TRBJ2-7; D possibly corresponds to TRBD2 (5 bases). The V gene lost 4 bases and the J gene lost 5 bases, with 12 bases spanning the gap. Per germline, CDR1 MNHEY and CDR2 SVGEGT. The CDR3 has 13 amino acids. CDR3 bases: TGTGCCAGCAGTTTGGACGTGGAGGACGAGCAGTACTTC. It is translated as CASSLDVEDEQYF.

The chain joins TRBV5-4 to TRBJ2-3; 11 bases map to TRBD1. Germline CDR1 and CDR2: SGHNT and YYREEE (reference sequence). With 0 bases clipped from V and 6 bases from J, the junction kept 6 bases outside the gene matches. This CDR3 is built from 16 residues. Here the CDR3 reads CASSLAGTGGSDTQYF. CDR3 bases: TGTGCCAGCAGCTTGGCCGGGACAGGGGGTTCCGATACGCAGTATTTT.

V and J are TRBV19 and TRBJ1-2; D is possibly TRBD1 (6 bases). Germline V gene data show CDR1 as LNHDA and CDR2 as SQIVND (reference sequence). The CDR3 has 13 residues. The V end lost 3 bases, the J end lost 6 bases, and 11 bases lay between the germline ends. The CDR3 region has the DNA TGTGCCAGTAGTATTCGGCAGGGGAATGGCTACACCTTC. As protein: CASSIRQGNGYTF.

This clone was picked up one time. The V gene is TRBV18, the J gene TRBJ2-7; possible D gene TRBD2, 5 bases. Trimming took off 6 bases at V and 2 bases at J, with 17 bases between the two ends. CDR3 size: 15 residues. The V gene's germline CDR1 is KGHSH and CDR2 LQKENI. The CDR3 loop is CASSLSFGEPYEQYF. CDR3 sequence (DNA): TGTGCCAGCTCGCTGTCTTTCGGGGAACCCTACGAGCAGTACTTC.

DNA of the CDR3: TGTGCCAGCAGCCCAGAGACGGAGATGAACACTGAAGCTTTCTTT. Protein product: CASSPETEMNTEAFF. The rearrangement uses TRBV5-4 and TRBJ1-1; D remains unclear. The ends were cut back, 4 bases at V and 0 bases at J, with 13 bases in the middle. In germline, CDR1 is SGHNT, CDR2 YYREEE (reference sequence). The CDR3 extends over 15 amino acids.

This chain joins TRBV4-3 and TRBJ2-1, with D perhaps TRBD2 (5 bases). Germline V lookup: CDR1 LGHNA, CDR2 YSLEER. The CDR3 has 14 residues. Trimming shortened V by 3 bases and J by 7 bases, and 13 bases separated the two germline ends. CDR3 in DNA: TGCGCCAGCAGCCAGACCGCTCAGCGGAATGAGCAGTTCTTC. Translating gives CASSQTAQRNEQFF.

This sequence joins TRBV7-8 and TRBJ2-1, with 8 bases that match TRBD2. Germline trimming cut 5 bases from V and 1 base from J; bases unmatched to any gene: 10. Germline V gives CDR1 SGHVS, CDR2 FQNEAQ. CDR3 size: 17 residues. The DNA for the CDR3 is TGTGCCAGCAGCCTAGGGGTCCAGCGGGAGTCCTACAATGAGCAGTTCTTC. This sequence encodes CASSLGVQRESYNEQFF.

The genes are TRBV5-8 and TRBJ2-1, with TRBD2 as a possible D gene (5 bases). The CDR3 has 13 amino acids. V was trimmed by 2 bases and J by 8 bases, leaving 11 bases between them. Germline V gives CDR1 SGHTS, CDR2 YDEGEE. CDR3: CASSFGGSYEQFF. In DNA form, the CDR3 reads TGTGCCAGCAGCTTTGGCGGGTCATATGAGCAGTTCTTC.

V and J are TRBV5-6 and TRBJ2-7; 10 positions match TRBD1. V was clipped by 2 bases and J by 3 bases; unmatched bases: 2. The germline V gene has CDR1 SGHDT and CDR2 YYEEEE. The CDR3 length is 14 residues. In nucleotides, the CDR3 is TGTGCCAGCAGCTTTGGACAGGGGGACTACGAGCAGTACTTC. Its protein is CASSFGQGDYEQYF.

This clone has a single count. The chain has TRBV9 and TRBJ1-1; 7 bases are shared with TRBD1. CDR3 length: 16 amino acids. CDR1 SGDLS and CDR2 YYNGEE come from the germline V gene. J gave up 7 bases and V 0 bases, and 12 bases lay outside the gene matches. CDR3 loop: CASSVAQGVAESEAFF. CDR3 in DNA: TGTGCCAGCAGCGTAGCGCAGGGGGTAGCGGAAAGTGAAGCTTTCTTT.

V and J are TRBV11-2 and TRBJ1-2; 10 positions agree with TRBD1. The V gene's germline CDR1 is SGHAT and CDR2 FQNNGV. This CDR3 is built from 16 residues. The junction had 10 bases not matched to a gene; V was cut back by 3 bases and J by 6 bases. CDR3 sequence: CASSFDRGRSGHGYTF. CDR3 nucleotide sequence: TGTGCCAGCAGCTTCGACAGGGGGCGCTCTGGACATGGCTACACCTTC.

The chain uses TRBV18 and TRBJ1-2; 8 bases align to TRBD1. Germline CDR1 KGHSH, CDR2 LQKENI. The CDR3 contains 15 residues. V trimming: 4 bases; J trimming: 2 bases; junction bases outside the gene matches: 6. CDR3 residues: CASSQDRQGNYGYTF. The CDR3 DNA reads TGTGCCAGCTCACAAGACCGACAGGGGAACTATGGCTACACCTTC. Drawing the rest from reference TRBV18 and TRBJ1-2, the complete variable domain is NAGVMQNPRHLVRRRGQEARLRCSPMKGHSHVYWYRQLPEEGLKFMVYLQKENIIDESGMPKERFSAEFPKEGPSILRIQQVVRGDSAAYFCASSQDRQGNYGYTFGSGTRLTVV.

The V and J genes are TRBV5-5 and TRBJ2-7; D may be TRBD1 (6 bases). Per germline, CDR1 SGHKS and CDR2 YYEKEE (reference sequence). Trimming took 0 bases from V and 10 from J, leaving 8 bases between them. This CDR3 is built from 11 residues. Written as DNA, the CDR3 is TGTGCCAGCAGCTTGGACAGGGACCAGTACTTC. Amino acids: CASSLDRDQYF.

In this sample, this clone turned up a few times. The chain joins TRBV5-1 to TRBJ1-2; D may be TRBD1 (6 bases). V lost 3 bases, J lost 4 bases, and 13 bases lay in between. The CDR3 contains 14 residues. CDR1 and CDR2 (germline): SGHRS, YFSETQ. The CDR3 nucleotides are TGCGCCAGCAGCTCAGGGGTTGTTGGCTATGGCTACACCTTC. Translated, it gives CASSSGVVGYGYTF.

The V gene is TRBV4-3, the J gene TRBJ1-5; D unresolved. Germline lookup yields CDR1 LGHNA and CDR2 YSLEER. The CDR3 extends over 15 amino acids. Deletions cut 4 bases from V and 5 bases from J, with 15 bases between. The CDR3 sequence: CASSPVSGLYQPQHF. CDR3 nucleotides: TGCGCCAGCAGCCCGGTATCGGGGTTGTATCAGCCCCAGCATTTT.

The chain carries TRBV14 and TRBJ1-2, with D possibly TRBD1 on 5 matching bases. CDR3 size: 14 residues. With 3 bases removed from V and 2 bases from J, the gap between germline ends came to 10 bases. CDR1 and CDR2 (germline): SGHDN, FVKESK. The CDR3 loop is CASSHLTDNYGYTF. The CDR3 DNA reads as TGTGCCAGCAGCCATTTGACAGACAACTATGGCTACACCTTC.

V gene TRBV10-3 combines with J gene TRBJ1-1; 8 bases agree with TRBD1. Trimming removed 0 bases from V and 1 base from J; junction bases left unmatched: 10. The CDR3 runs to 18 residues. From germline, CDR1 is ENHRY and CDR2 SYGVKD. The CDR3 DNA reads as TGTGCCATCAGTGAGTCGAGGGGGCAGGGGGCCCAGAACACTGAAGCTTTCTTT. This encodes CAISESRGQGAQNTEAFF.

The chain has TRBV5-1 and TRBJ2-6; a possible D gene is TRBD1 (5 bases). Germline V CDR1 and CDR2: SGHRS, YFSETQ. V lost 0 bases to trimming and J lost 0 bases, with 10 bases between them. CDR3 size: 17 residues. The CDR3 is CASSLGTTPSGANVLTF. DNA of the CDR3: TGCGCCAGCAGCTTGGGGACAACACCCTCTGGGGCCAACGTCCTGACTTTC. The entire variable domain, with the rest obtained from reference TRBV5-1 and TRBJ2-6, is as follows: KAGVTQTPRYLIKTRGQQVTLSCSPISGHRSVSWYQQTPGQGLQFLFEYFSETQRNKGNFPGRFSGRQFSNSRSEMNVSTLELGDSALYLCASSLGTTPSGANVLTFGAGSRLTVL.

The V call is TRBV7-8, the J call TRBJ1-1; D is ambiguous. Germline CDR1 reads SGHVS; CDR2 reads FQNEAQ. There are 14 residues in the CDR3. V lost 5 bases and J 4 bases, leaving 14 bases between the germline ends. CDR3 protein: CASSRESIVTEAFF. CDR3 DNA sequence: TGTGCCAGCAGCCGAGAGTCTATCGTCACTGAAGCTTTCTTT.

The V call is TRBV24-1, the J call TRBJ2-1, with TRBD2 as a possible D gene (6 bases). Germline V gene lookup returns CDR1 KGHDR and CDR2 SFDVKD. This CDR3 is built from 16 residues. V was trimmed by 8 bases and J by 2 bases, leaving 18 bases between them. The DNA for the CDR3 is TGTGCCACCACCCCGTTGGGGCGGGGAACCTACAATGAGCAGTTCTTC. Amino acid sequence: CATTPLGRGTYNEQFF.

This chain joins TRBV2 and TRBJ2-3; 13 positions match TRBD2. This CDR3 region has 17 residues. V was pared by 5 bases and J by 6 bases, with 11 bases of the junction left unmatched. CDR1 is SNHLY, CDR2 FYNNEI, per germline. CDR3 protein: CASSPLTSGGASDTQYF. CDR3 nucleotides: TGTGCCAGCAGTCCCCTCACTAGCGGGGGGGCCAGTGATACGCAGTATTTT.

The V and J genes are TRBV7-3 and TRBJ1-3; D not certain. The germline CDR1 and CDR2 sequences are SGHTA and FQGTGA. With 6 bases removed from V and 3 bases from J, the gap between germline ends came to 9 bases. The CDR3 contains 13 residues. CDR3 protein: CASSPGNGNTIYF. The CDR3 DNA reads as TGTGCCAGCAGTCCCGGGAATGGAAACACCATATATTTT. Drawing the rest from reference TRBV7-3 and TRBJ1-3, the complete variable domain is GAGVSQTPSNKVTEKGKYVELRCDPISGHTALYWYRQSLGQGPEFLIYFQGTGAADDSGLPNDRFFAVRPEGSVSTLKIQRTERGDSAVYLCASSPGNGNTIYFGEGSWLTVV.

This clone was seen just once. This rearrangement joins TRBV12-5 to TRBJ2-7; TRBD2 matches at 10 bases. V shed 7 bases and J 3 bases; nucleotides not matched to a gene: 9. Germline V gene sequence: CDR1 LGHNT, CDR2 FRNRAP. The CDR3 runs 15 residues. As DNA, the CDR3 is TGTGCTAGTGCCCTGGGGACTAGCGCGAGCTACGAGCAGTACTTC. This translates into CASALGTSASYEQYF.

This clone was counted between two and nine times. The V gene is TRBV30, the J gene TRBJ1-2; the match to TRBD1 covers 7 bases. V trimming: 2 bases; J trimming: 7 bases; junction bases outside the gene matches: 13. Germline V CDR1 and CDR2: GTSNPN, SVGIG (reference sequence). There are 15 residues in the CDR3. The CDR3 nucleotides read TGTGCCTGGAGTCACGTGGTGGACAGGAGGCTTGGCTACACCTTC. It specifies CAWSHVVDRRLGYTF. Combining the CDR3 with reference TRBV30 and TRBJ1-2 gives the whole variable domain SQTIHQWPATLVQPVGSPLSLECTVEGTSNPNLYWYRQAAGRGLQLLFYSVGIGQISSEVPQNLSASRPQDRQFILSSKKLLLSDSGFYLCAWSHVVDRRLGYTFGSGTRLTVV.

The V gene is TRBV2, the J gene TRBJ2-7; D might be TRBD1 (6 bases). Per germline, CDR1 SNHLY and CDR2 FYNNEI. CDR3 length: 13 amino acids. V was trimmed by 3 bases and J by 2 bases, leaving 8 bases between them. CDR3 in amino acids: CASSEDRTYEQYF. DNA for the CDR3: TGTGCCAGCAGTGAGGACAGAACCTACGAGCAGTACTTC.

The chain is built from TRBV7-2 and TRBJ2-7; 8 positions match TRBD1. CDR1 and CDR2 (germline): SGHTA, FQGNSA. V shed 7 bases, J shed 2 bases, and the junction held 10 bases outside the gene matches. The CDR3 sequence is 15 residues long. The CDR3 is CASTIPDRVTYEQYF. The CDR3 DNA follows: TGTGCCAGCACTATTCCGGACAGGGTCACCTACGAGCAGTACTTC. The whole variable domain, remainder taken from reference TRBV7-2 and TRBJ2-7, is GAGVSQSPSNKVTEKGKDVELRCDPISGHTALYWYRQSLGQGLEFLIYFQGNSAPDKSGLPSDRFSAERTGGSVSTLTIQRTQQEDSAVYLCASTIPDRVTYEQYFGPGTRLTVT.

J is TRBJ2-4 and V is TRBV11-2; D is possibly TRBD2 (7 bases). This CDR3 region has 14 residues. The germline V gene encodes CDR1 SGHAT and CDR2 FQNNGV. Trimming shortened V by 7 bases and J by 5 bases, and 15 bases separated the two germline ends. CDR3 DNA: TGTGCCAGCATCAACCCGGGGGGCGAAAACATTCAGTACTTC. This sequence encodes CASINPGGENIQYF.

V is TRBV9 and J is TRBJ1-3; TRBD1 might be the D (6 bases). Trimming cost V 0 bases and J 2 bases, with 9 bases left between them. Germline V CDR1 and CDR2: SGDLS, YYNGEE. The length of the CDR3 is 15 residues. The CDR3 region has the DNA TGTGCCAGCAGCGTAGCTGGGGGCACTGGAAACACCATATATTTT. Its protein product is CASSVAGGTGNTIYF.